This T cell receptor beta chain is from a study of T-cell reconstitution after alpha-beta-depleted transplantation in children. Study-level results: Recipient T cells and thymic progenitors that survived gave rise to the high TCRbeta diversity observed at day 60 in some patients. A year had passed since transplant, and T-cell counts and diversity by then came mostly from newly produced T cells. Expanded graft clones numbering several hundred reportedly gave rise to alpha-beta T cells about two months after transplant.

Trimming cost V 4 bases and J 2 bases; bases outside gene matches: 7. This CDR3 contains 16 residues. Germline V gene data show CDR1 as SGHRS and CDR2 as YFSETQ. Construction of the TCRbeta library involved unique molecular identifiers. TCRdb reprocessed the PCR reads via MiXCR and lists one record per CDR3 protein. The sample yields some 840,000 distinct CDR3 sequences, roughly 15% seen once. This clonotype came up once. Its antigen is not known. The receptor was derived from a male patient under 18 who had a stem cell transplant for acute lymphoblastic leukemia, so the T cells may come from the graft donor. J is TRBJ2-2 and V is TRBV5-1; 8 nucleotides match TRBD2. The sequencing used PBMCs, mostly from graft donor cells, collected 360 days after TCRalphabeta/CD19-depleted stem cell transplant. The CDR3 DNA sequence: TGCGCCAGCAGCGAAACGGGGGGGGCCAACACCGGGGAGCTGTTTTTT. This gives the protein CASSETGGANTGELFF.